This T cell receptor (beta chain) is from a study of Graves' ophthalmopathy and Graves' hyperthyroidism. Turning to this clonotype: It may be a read error: a sequence one base away is much more abundant.

Amplification targeted the TCR beta CDR3 regions, with RNA transcripts as the source material. Following a first-round RT-PCR that used HTBI primers, a second-round multiplex PCR was carried out. TCRdb ran MiXCR on the multiplex PCR reads and lists one entry per CDR3 protein. This sample has roughly 600,000 distinct CDR3 sequences; less than 40% occur once, and the top ten carry 4% to 5%. V dropped 3 bases and J dropped 0 bases, with 14 bases sitting between them. Germline-derived CDR1 and CDR2 are DFQATT and SNEGSKA (reference sequence). The CDR3 length is 15 residues. The chain recombines TRBV20-1 with TRBJ1-1; D not resolved. The source material was peripheral blood or thyroid tissue (not recorded which). The receptor was isolated from an adult man with Graves' hyperthyroidism. CDR3 coding DNA: TGCAGTGCTAGTACCGGTGCGCAGCTGAACACTGAAGCTTTCTTT. Protein sequence: CSASTGAQLNTEAFF.